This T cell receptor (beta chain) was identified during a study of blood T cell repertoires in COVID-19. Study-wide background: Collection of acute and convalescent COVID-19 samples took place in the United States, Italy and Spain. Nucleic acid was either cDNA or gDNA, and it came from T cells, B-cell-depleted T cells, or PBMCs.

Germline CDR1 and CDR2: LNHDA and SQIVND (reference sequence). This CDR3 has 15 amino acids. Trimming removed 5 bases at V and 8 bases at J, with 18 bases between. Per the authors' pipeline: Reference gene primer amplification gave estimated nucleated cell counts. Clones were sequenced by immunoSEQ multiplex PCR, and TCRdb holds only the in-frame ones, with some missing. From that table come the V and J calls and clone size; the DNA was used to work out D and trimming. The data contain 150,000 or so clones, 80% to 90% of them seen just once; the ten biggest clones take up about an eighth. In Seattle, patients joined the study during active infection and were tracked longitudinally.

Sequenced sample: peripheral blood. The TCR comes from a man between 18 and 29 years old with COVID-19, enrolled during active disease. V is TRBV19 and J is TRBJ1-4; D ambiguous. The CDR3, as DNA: TGTGCCAGTAGTCCCCCGCATTGGCCGCCCGAAAAACTGTTTTTT. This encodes CASSPPHWPPEKLFF.